These 11 T cell receptor beta chains were all obtained from the same sample, sequenced in a study of cytomegalovirus exposure and HLA in healthy donors. The study ran its PCR with 60 Vbeta and 13 Jbeta primers. Produced via immunoSEQ multiplex PCR; TCRdb's table is partial and in-frame only. Altogether roughly 250,000 clones are present, 84% being singletons, with the ten largest covering 1.5% to 2%. Sequenced input: PBMCs. These receptors came from a middle-aged woman in good health and CMV-seropositive.

The chain links TRBV12-5 to TRBJ1-2; TRBD1 agrees at 7 bases. The CDR3 runs 18 residues. Germline V lookup: CDR1 LGHNT, CDR2 FRNRAP. Trimming removed 1 base from V and 2 bases from J; junction bases left unmatched: 13. CDR3 amino acids: CASGLAPWRQGENYGYTF. The CDR3 bases are TGTGCTAGTGGTTTGGCCCCTTGGCGACAGGGCGAAAACTATGGCTACACCTTC.

The chain is built from TRBV15 and TRBJ2-2; D is ambiguous. CDR1 and CDR2 (germline): LNHNV, YYDKDF (reference sequence). The CDR3 consists of 13 residues. Trimming pared 2 bases from V and 5 bases from J, leaving 6 bases between. The CDR3 sequence: CATSRTNTGELFF. The CDR3 DNA is TGTGCCACCAGCAGAACAAATACCGGGGAGCTGTTTTTT.

The gene calls are TRBV11-3 and TRBJ2-1, with 10 bases fitting TRBD2. Trimming at V came to 4 bases and at J to 8 bases, leaving 8 bases not matched to a gene. CDR3 length: 15 residues. In germline, CDR1 is SGHNT, CDR2 YENEEA. The CDR3 DNA reads TGTGCCAGCAGCTGGACTAGCGGAGCCTTCGATGAGCAGTTCTTC. This gives the protein CASSWTSGAFDEQFF. The entire variable domain, with the rest obtained from reference TRBV11-3 and TRBJ2-1, is as follows: EAGVVQSPRYKIIEKKQPVAFWCNPISGHNTLYWYLQNLGQGPELLIRYENEEAVDDSQLPKDRFSAERLKGVDSTLKIQPAELGDSAVYLCASSWTSGAFDEQFFGPGTRLTVL.

The chain has TRBV7-2 and TRBJ2-1, with D perhaps TRBD2 (8 bases). CDR1 is SGHTA, CDR2 FQGNSA, per germline. The CDR3 loop spans 15 amino acids. The ends were cut back, 5 bases at V and 7 bases at J, with 18 bases in the middle. The CDR3 DNA reads TGTGCCAGCAGCCAGGGGGGACTAGATACGAATGAGCAGTTCTTC. It encodes CASSQGGLDTNEQFF.

The V call is TRBV28, the J call TRBJ2-5; D is unresolved. CDR1 is MDHEN, CDR2 SYDVKM, per germline. V was pared by 7 bases and J by 0 bases, with 6 bases between. The CDR3 sequence is 12 residues long. The CDR3 sequence: CASMPDQETQYF. The CDR3 DNA reads as TGTGCCAGCATGCCGGACCAAGAGACCCAGTACTTC. The entire variable domain, with the rest obtained from reference TRBV28 and TRBJ2-5, is as follows: DVKVTQSSRYLVKRTGEKVFLECVQDMDHENMFWYRQDPGLGLRLIYFSYDVKMKEKGDIPEGYSVSREKKERFSLILESASTNQTSMYLCASMPDQETQYFGPGTRLLVL.

The gene calls are TRBV5-3 and TRBJ2-1; TRBD1 agrees at 7 bases. TRBV5-3 counts as an open reading frame of uncertain function. The length of the CDR3 is 13 residues. J lost 2 bases, V lost 9 bases, and 5 bases had no gene match. Written as DNA, the CDR3 is TGTGCCATGAGAGGGGGCCCCTACAATGAGCAGTTCTTC. It is translated as CAMRGGPYNEQFF.

The chain employs TRBV25-1 and TRBJ1-4; maybe TRBD1 (5 bases). This CDR3 has 15 residues. CDR1 is MGHDK, CDR2 SYGVNS, per germline. Trimming removed 2 bases at V and 8 bases at J, with 15 bases between. This CDR3 is CASSEPGGGKEKLFF. CDR3 nucleotides: TGTGCCAGCAGTGAACCCGGGGGAGGAAAGGAAAAACTGTTTTTT.

CDR3 bases: TGTGCCTGGAGTGTACTTCCTCTAGCCAAGCTCGAGCAGTACTTC. It encodes CAWSVLPLAKLEQYF. The V gene is TRBV30, the J gene TRBJ2-7, with D maybe TRBD2 (5 bases). V shed 0 bases and J shed 6 bases, with 18 bases lying between them. Per germline, CDR1 GTSNPN and CDR2 SVGIG (reference sequence). This CDR3 is built from 15 residues.

This rearrangement joins TRBV7-9 to TRBJ1-5; tentatively, D is TRBD1 (5 bases). Germline V gives CDR1 SEHNR, CDR2 FQNEAQ (reference sequence). Trimming took off 5 bases at V and 1 base at J, with 21 bases between the two ends. The CDR3 sequence is 18 residues long. The CDR3 DNA sequence: TGTGCCAGCAGCGGACCCCCCGCTCCGGGGGACAGCAATCAGCCCCAGCATTTT. Protein: CASSGPPAPGDSNQPQHF.

The V gene is TRBV4-2, the J gene TRBJ1-1, with D unclear. This CDR3 spans 13 amino acids. The ends were cut back, 4 bases at V and 5 bases at J, with 11 bases in the middle. Germline V CDR1 and CDR2: LGHNA, YNFKEQ. The CDR3 is CASSRGGPTEAFF. In nucleotides, the CDR3 is TGTGCCAGCAGCCGGGGAGGGCCGACTGAAGCTTTCTTT.

This chain uses TRBV5-8 with TRBJ1-2; 10 bases map to TRBD1. The length of the CDR3 is 16 residues. J gave up 7 bases and V 6 bases, and 15 bases lay outside the gene matches. Germline CDR1 and CDR2: SGHTS and YDEGEE. The CDR3 reads CASTFRVRQGASGYTF. The CDR3, as DNA: TGTGCCAGCACCTTTCGTGTGCGACAGGGGGCTAGTGGCTACACCTTC.